The entry that follows covers one TCR beta chain sequence. Assay: immunoSEQ multiplex PCR; the TCRdb copy retains only in-frame clones and omits some. This table holds about 1 million clones, about 77% found once. This entry belongs to a study of shared clonotypes between healthy human individuals. The sample comprised memory CD4+ T cells sorted from blood. Stated subset: CD45RA-negative fraction. The origin of this receptor is a man between 18 and 29 years old in good health.

DNA for the CDR3: TGTGCCAGCAGCTACTTAGACAGGGATGGGGCTTTCTTT. Residues: CASSYLDRDGAFF. The gene calls are TRBV7-9 and TRBJ1-1, with TRBD1 identical over 7 bases. The CDR3 is made up of 13 amino acids. CDR1 SEHNR and CDR2 FQNEAQ come from the germline V gene (reference sequence). V was pared by 4 bases and J by 11 bases, with 10 bases of the junction left unmatched.